One sample yielded the 27 T cell receptor beta chains listed below, sequenced in a study of cytomegalovirus exposure and HLA in healthy donors. The PCR had 60 Vbeta and 13 Jbeta primers. Sequencing used immunoSEQ multiplex PCR; TCRdb keeps in-frame clones, though not all of them. The sample contains about 59,000 clones, around 83% of which appear only once. Sequencing was done on a sample of PBMCs. The receptors derive from a human donor in good health.

The chain links TRBV30 to TRBJ1-4; possibly TRBD1 for D (5 bases). Germline CDR1 and CDR2: GTSNPN and SVGIG (reference sequence). This CDR3 contains 14 residues. Trimming shortened V by 0 bases and J by 5 bases, and 10 bases separated the two germline ends. The CDR3, as DNA: TGTGCCTGGAGTGTTGGGGGGGGGAATGAAAAACTGTTTTTT. Its translation is CAWSVGGGNEKLFF.

This chain connects TRBV25-1 to TRBJ1-1; 7 positions agree with TRBD1. Germline V gene data show CDR1 as MGHDK and CDR2 as SYGVNS. Losses at the gene ends were 5 bases for V and 1 base for J; bases not matched to a gene: 7. The CDR3 extends over 15 amino acids. The CDR3 nucleotides are TGTGCCAGCAGTTCACCCGGGACAGCGAACACTGAAGCTTTCTTT. Residues: CASSSPGTANTEAFF.

This chain links TRBV4-3 with TRBJ1-1; possibly TRBD1 for D (6 bases). The length of the CDR3 is 15 residues. Trimming left V 5 bases short and J 2 bases short, with 15 bases between. Germline CDR1 is LGHNA and CDR2 is YSLEER. This CDR3 is CASSSRKGGNTEAFF. The CDR3 nucleotides read TGCGCCAGCAGCTCAAGGAAAGGGGGAAACACTGAAGCTTTCTTT.

This chain uses TRBV10-3 with TRBJ2-7, with TRBD1 identical over 11 bases. The V gene end was trimmed by 8 bases and the J gene end by 6 bases; junction bases not matched to a gene: 3. CDR1 is ENHRY, CDR2 SYGVKD, per germline. The CDR3 has 12 amino acids. This CDR3 is CAIGQGASEQYF. In nucleotides, the CDR3 is TGTGCCATCGGACAGGGGGCGAGCGAGCAGTACTTC.

This chain uses TRBV7-2 with TRBJ1-2; no clear D gene. Germline V gives CDR1 SGHTA, CDR2 FQGNSA. The CDR3 sequence is 12 residues long. V shed 3 bases and J shed 8 bases, with 10 bases lying between them. DNA for the CDR3: TGTGCCAGCAGCTTTTCAGGTGGGGGCTACACCTTC. The encoded protein is CASSFSGGGYTF.

In the case of this clone: Without the conserved terminal phenylalanine or tryptophan, this CDR3 likely stems from a read error. This chain links TRBV6-1 with TRBJ1-2; 10 bases line up with TRBD1. Germline V lookup: CDR1 MNHNS, CDR2 SASEGT. The CDR3 has 13 amino acids. With V trimmed by 5 bases and J by 8 bases, 5 bases remained unmatched. CDR3: CASSPGTGVGYTL. The CDR3 coding sequence is TGTGCCAGCAGTCCCGGGACAGGGGTCGGCTACACCCTC.

The chain is built from TRBV7-2 and TRBJ1-4, with D perhaps matching TRBD1 (5 bases). The V gene's germline CDR1 is SGHTA and CDR2 FQGNSA. V dropped 4 bases and J dropped 3 bases, with 12 bases sitting between them. The CDR3 has 15 amino acids. CDR3 in amino acids: CASSSDRSANEKLFF. The DNA for the CDR3 is TGTGCCAGCAGCTCAGACAGATCAGCTAATGAAAAACTGTTTTTT.

The chain uses TRBV7-9 and TRBJ1-6, with D possibly matching TRBD1 (6 bases). V lost 9 bases to trimming and J lost 5 bases, with 11 bases between them. Germline V lookup: CDR1 SEHNR, CDR2 FQNEAQ (reference sequence). The CDR3 runs 13 residues. CDR3 DNA sequence: TGTGCCAGAAGGGGGTCGGATAATTCACCCCTCCACTTT. Amino acid sequence: CARRGSDNSPLHF.

The chain combines TRBV19 with TRBJ1-1, with D possibly TRBD1 on 6 matching bases. Per germline, CDR1 LNHDA and CDR2 SQIVND (reference sequence). The CDR3 spans 16 residues. Trimming cost V 4 bases and J 2 bases, with 17 bases left between them. This CDR3 is CASSSGAGTYNTEAFF. The DNA for the CDR3 is TGTGCCAGTAGTAGCGGAGCCGGGACATATAACACTGAAGCTTTCTTT.

The rearrangement joins TRBV10-3 to TRBJ1-1; D is possibly TRBD1 (5 bases). Between the trimmed V and J ends, which lost 0 bases and 1 base, there was a span of 12 bases. Germline V CDR1 and CDR2: ENHRY, SYGVKD. The CDR3 length is 16 residues. The CDR3 loop is CAISESIRGTNTEAFF. CDR3 nucleotide sequence: TGTGCCATCAGTGAGTCGATTCGGGGGACGAACACTGAAGCTTTCTTT.

The chain carries TRBV6-1 and TRBJ2-6, with TRBD1 matching over 7 bases. This CDR3 comprises 15 residues. Trimming removed 7 bases from V and 1 base from J; junction bases left unmatched: 4. From germline, CDR1 is MNHNS and CDR2 SASEGT. The CDR3 DNA sequence: TGTGCCAGCACGGAACAGGGGTCTGGGGCCAACGTCCTGACTTTC. Translating it yields CASTEQGSGANVLTF.

The CDR3 DNA reads TGTGCCAGCAGTTCACTCCATCAGCCCCAGCATTTT. Amino acid sequence: CASSSLHQPQHF. The chain couples TRBV28 to TRBJ1-5; no clear D. The ends were cut back, 4 bases at V and 5 bases at J, with 6 bases in the middle. This CDR3 has 12 residues. CDR1 MDHEN and CDR2 SYDVKM come from the germline V gene.

The chain is built from TRBV4-2 and TRBJ1-5, with 8 bases lining up with TRBD1. V was pared by 4 bases and J by 0 bases, with 11 bases of the junction left unmatched. Germline CDR1 reads LGHNA; CDR2 reads YNFKEQ. CDR3 length: 18 amino acids. The CDR3 region has the DNA TGTGCCAGCAGCCCAGACCTAAAGGGACAGGCTAGCAATCAGCCCCAGCATTTT. Amino acids: CASSPDLKGQASNQPQHF.

This chain joins TRBV6-4 and TRBJ2-3; D may be TRBD1 (6 bases). Trimming cost V 10 bases and J 1 base, with 15 bases left between them. The CDR3 runs 14 residues. CDR1 MRHNA and CDR2 SNTAGT come from the germline V gene. In DNA form, the CDR3 reads TGTGCCACGGCCTTAGAGGGGGGCACAGATACGCAGTATTTT. It codes for CATALEGGTDTQYF.

This clone was detected once. The chain carries TRBV6-4 and TRBJ2-2; maybe TRBD2 (5 bases). Germline V gene sequence: CDR1 MRHNA, CDR2 SNTAGT. The germline V and J ends were trimmed by 6 bases and 4 bases, with 15 bases remaining between them. The CDR3 is made up of 15 amino acids. In nucleotides, the CDR3 is TGTGCCAGCAGCTCGACTACCCTTGGCACCGGGGAGCTGTTTTTT. Its translation: CASSSTTLGTGELFF.

This clone came up once. The chain carries TRBV11-3 and TRBJ2-3; 11 bases fit TRBD2. V was pared by 1 base and J by 4 bases, with 4 bases of the junction left unmatched. CDR1 SGHNT and CDR2 YENEEA come from the germline V gene. The CDR3 sequence is 16 residues long. The CDR3 DNA follows: TGTGCCAGCAGCTTAGGAGTAGCGGGAGGGGCAGATACGCAGTATTTT. This sequence encodes CASSLGVAGGADTQYF.

On this clone itself: The junction shows a germline mismatch at one end, possibly a read error. The chain combines TRBV7-9 with TRBJ2-2, with 7 nucleotides matching TRBD2. CDR1 and CDR2 (germline): SEHNR, FQNEAQ (reference sequence). CDR3 length: 17 residues. Written as DNA, the CDR3 is TGTTCCAGCAGCTTAGAAGGTCGCGGGAGGAACACCGGGGAGCTGTTTTTT. The encoded protein is CSSSLEGRGRNTGELFF.

The chain has TRBV7-2 and TRBJ1-4; 7 bases fit TRBD1. With V trimmed by 1 base and J by 10 bases, 6 bases remained unmatched. Per the germline V gene, CDR1 is SGHTA and CDR2 is FQGNSA. The CDR3 has 14 residues. The CDR3 spells CASSLGGDSRKLFF. In DNA form, the CDR3 reads TGTGCCAGCAGCTTAGGAGGGGACAGCCGAAAACTGTTTTTT.

Points on this clone: This specimen includes other DNA sequences encoding the same CDR3. V is TRBV20-1 and J is TRBJ2-7; D gene unclear. The germline gives CDR1 DFQATT, CDR2 SNEGSKA (reference sequence). The CDR3 consists of 11 residues. The V gene lost 7 bases and the J gene lost 5 bases, with 12 bases spanning the gap. Written as DNA, the CDR3 is TGCAGTGGGCGGCAGAACCACGAGCAGTACTTC. This gives the protein CSGRQNHEQYF.

This sequence joins TRBV7-2 and TRBJ2-7; possibly TRBD1 for D (5 bases). The V gene lost 1 base and the J gene lost 0 bases, with 16 bases spanning the gap. Germline CDR1 reads SGHTA; CDR2 reads FQGNSA. CDR3 length: 17 amino acids. CDR3 region: CASSLEGPPLPSYEQYF. CDR3 sequence (DNA): TGTGCCAGCAGCTTAGAGGGGCCCCCCCTACCCTCCTACGAGCAGTACTTC.

In nucleotides, the CDR3 is TGTGCCAGCAGCTTGAGCGGCCTGCCCGAAGAGCAGTACTTC. This codes for CASSLSGLPEEQYF. This chain uses TRBV7-2 with TRBJ2-7, with a tentative D call TRBD2 (5 bases). V dropped 3 bases and J dropped 7 bases, with 16 bases sitting between them. This CDR3 has 14 amino acids. Germline CDR1 and CDR2: SGHTA and FQGNSA.

The chain is built from TRBV4-1 and TRBJ1-5; 9 bases map to TRBD1. Germline V lookup: CDR1 MGHRA, CDR2 YSYEKL. The CDR3 has 17 amino acids. V was pared by 3 bases and J by 0 bases, with 6 bases of the junction left unmatched. DNA for the CDR3: TGCGCCAGCAGCCAGTACGGGACAGGGACTAGCAATCAGCCCCAGCATTTT. Its protein is CASSQYGTGTSNQPQHF.

The V and J genes are TRBV19 and TRBJ1-1, with 7 bases that match TRBD1. The CDR3 is made up of 14 amino acids. CDR1 and CDR2 from the germline V gene are LNHDA and SQIVND (reference sequence). CDR3 in DNA: TGTGCTCTCAGAGGGGGCGGATTGAACACTGAAGCTTTCTTT. Protein: CALRGGGLNTEAFF.

The CDR3 spells CASSAGTGVMNTEAFF. CDR3 in DNA: TGTGCCAGCAGTGCCGGGACAGGGGTCATGAACACTGAAGCTTTCTTT. This chain connects TRBV28 to TRBJ1-1, with 10 bases fitting TRBD1. V lost 5 bases and J lost 0; bases outside the gene matches: 6. Looked up from germline, CDR1 is MDHEN and CDR2 is SYDVKM. The CDR3 has 16 amino acids.

J is TRBJ1-1 and V is TRBV7-9, with D uncertain. CDR1 and CDR2 (germline): SEHNR, FQNEAQ (reference sequence). CDR3 length: 14 amino acids. With 3 bases removed from V and 4 bases from J, the gap between germline ends came to 12 bases. The CDR3 is CASSFTVGSTEAFF. CDR3 nucleotide sequence: TGTGCCAGCAGCTTTACAGTAGGAAGCACTGAAGCTTTCTTT.

The rearrangement joins TRBV28 to TRBJ1-5, with a weak D call TRBD1 (6 bases). V lost 4 bases to trimming and J lost 7 bases, with 17 bases between them. The germline gives CDR1 MDHEN, CDR2 SYDVKM. The CDR3 runs to 15 residues. The CDR3 nucleotides read TGTGCCAGCAGTTGGGGACACAATAACGGGCAGCCCCAGCATTTT. It yields the protein CASSWGHNNGQPQHF.

This chain connects TRBV11-3 to TRBJ1-6; D perhaps matches TRBD1 (6 bases). Germline loops: CDR1 SGHNT, CDR2 YENEEA. V shed 5 bases and J shed 0 bases, with 20 bases lying between them. The CDR3 consists of 19 residues. DNA for the CDR3: TGTGCCAGCAGCCCGCCGGGACAAAGCTTTCTCTCCTATAATTCACCCCTCCACTTT. This sequence encodes CASSPPGQSFLSYNSPLHF.